This T cell receptor beta chain was obtained from a study of blood T cell repertoires in COVID-19. On the study more broadly: The origin of the acute and convalescent COVID-19 samples was the United States, Italy and Spain. T cells, B-cell-depleted T cells, or PBMCs supplied cDNA or gDNA.

The CDR3 totals 15 residues. Germline CDR1 KGHSH, CDR2 LQKENI. J lost 4 bases, V lost 3 bases, and 4 bases had no gene match. In the authors' workflow: Using reference gene primer amplification, nucleated cell counts were estimated. Measured with immunoSEQ multiplex PCR; TCRdb has only the in-frame clones, and not every one. The V and J calls and clone size were taken over from that table, and D and trimming were inferred from the DNA. Of approximately 300,000 clones in the sample, around 85% are singletons; the top ten hold 4.1%. The sequence came from a woman between 50 and 59 years old with active or convalescent COVID-19. The V gene is TRBV18, the J gene TRBJ1-5; 9 bases match TRBD1. Source material: peripheral blood. The chain's CDR3 is CASSPGQGTNQPQHF. The CDR3 region has the DNA TGTGCCAGCTCACCGGGACAGGGAACAAATCAGCCCCAGCATTTT.